A selection of T cell receptor beta chains follows, all from one sample in a study of blood T cell repertoires in COVID-19. Clones were sequenced by immunoSEQ multiplex PCR, and TCRdb holds only the in-frame ones, with some missing. The sample holds fewer than 100,000 clones, over 75% seen once. Material for sequencing was peripheral blood. These receptors originate from a man over 45 with acute or convalescent COVID-19. CDR3s include the opening cysteine and the closing phenylalanine or tryptophan. D genes are given only for firm matches. Clone size is given for some rows only: seen once, a few or many times, or a class if the clone is expanded.

d_call	j_call	clone_size	v_call	cdr3_aa	cdr3_nt
TRBD1	TRBJ1-2	few	TRBV29-1	CSVLVTTGGYGYTF	TGCAGCGTTCTCGTAACGACAGGGGGCTATGGCTACACCTTC
TRBD1	TRBJ1-2	-	TRBV5-4	CASSLKTGGGFNYGYTF	TGTGCCAGCAGCTTGAAAACAGGGGGCGGTTTTAACTATGGCTACACCTTC
TRBD1	TRBJ1-1	-	TRBV19	CASQSTGVNTEAFF	TGTGCCAGTCAGTCGACAGGGGTGAACACTGAAGCTTTCTTT
TRBD1	TRBJ2-1	-	TRBV28	CASSKDRIPLAYNEQFF	TGTGCCAGCAGCAAGGACAGGATCCCCTTAGCCTACAATGAGCAGTTCTTC
TRBD1	TRBJ1-2	-	TRBV6-2/TRBV6-3	CASSFSGGGYTF	TGTGCCAGCAGTTTTTCAGGGGGCGGCTACACCTTC
-	TRBJ2-7	-	TRBV5-1	CASSVQADLNEQYF	TGCGCCAGCAGCGTCCAAGCGGATTTGAACGAGCAGTACTTC
TRBD1	TRBJ2-7	few	TRBV10-3	CAIRDGTGTYEQYF	TGTGCCATCAGGGACGGGACAGGAACCTACGAGCAGTACTTC
-	TRBJ2-7	-	TRBV28	CASSPPGKSSYEQYF	TGTGCCAGCAGTCCCCCCGGGAAGAGCTCCTACGAGCAGTACTTC
TRBD1	TRBJ1-2	once	TRBV5-4	CASSYATGNGYTF	TGTGCCAGCAGTTACGCGACAGGGAATGGCTACACCTTC
TRBD1	TRBJ2-7	-	TRBV7-2	CASSYRTGGARNPHEQYF	TGTGCCAGCAGCTACCGAACAGGGGGCGCGAGGAACCCTCACGAGCAGTACTTC
-	TRBJ2-1	-	TRBV18	CASSPSIPNEQFF	TGTGCCAGCTCACCATCCATCCCCAATGAGCAGTTCTTC
-	TRBJ2-5	-	TRBV7-2	CASSSDLRGTQYF	TGTGCCAGCAGCTCCGACCTCCGCGGGACCCAGTACTTC
-	TRBJ2-5	-	TRBV11-2	CASSALLGGQETQYF	TGTGCCAGCAGCGCACTACTAGGAGGCCAAGAGACCCAGTACTTC
-	TRBJ2-7	-	TRBV20-1	CSASILGAANEQYF	TGCAGTGCTAGTATCCTCGGAGCCGCGAACGAGCAGTACTTC
TRBD2	TRBJ2-5	-	TRBV5-4	CAGISTSGGARTQYF	TGTGCCGGGATTTCGACTAGCGGGGGGGCCAGGACCCAGTACTTC
-	TRBJ2-3	-	TRBV6-4	CASRSPGTDTQYF	TGTGCCAGCAGGAGTCCTGGCACAGATACGCAGTATTTT
-	TRBJ2-6	-	TRBV29-1	CSVSFSSGANVLTF	TGCAGCGTTTCCTTTAGCTCTGGGGCCAACGTCCTGACTTTC